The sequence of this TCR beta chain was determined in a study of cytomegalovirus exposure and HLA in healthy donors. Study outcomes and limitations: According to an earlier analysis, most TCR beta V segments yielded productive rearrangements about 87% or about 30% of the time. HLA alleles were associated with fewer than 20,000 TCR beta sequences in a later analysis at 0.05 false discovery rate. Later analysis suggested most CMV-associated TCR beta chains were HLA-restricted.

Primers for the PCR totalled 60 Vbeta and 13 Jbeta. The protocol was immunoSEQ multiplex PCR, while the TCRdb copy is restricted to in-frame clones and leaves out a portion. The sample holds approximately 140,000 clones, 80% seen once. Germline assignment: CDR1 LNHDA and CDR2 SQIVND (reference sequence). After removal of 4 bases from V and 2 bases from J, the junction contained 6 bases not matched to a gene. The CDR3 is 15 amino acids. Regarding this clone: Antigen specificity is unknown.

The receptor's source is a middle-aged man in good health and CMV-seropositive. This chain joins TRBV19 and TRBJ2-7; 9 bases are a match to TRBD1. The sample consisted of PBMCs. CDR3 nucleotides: TGTGCCAGTAGTACCACCGGGACAGGGACCTACGAGCAGTACTTC. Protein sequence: CASSTTGTGTYEQYF.